The 21 T cell receptor beta chains given below trace back to one sample, sequenced in a study of cytomegalovirus exposure and HLA in healthy donors. 13 Jbeta primers and 60 Vbeta primers were used for the PCR. Only in-frame clones appear in the TCRdb table, and some are missing; sequencing was by immunoSEQ multiplex PCR. The sample is made up of around 140,000 clones, and the top ten hold 1.5% to 2% of it. The source material was PBMCs. All receptors come from a woman aged 45 to 65 in good health and CMV-seronegative.

This chain connects TRBV18 to TRBJ2-1; TRBD2 matches at 12 bases. V lost 3 bases, J lost 10 bases, and 7 bases stayed unmatched. The CDR3 length is 15 residues. CDR1 and CDR2 from the germline V gene are KGHSH and LQKENI. For the CDR3, the DNA is TGTGCCAGCTCACCTGTCCGGACTAGCGGGACCGAGCAGTTCTTC. Translating gives CASSPVRTSGTEQFF. Full variable domain (outside the CDR3, taken from reference TRBV18 and TRBJ2-1): NAGVMQNPRHLVRRRGQEARLRCSPMKGHSHVYWYRQLPEEGLKFMVYLQKENIIDESGMPKERFSAEFPKEGPSILRIQQVVRGDSAAYFCASSPVRTSGTEQFFGPGTRLTVL.

The rearrangement uses TRBV6-1 and TRBJ1-2; possible D gene TRBD1, 5 bases. Germline lookup yields CDR1 MNHNS and CDR2 SASEGT. This CDR3 spans 15 amino acids. Trimming shortened V by 7 bases and J by 1 base, and 16 bases separated the two germline ends. CDR3: CASIPVRGSNYGYTF. CDR3 DNA: TGTGCCAGCATCCCAGTGCGGGGGAGTAACTATGGCTACACCTTC.

CDR3 loop: CASRDLGGAMNTEAFF. As DNA, the CDR3 is TGTGCCAGCAGGGACCTTGGGGGCGCGATGAACACTGAAGCTTTCTTT. The chain uses TRBV7-8 and TRBJ1-1, with a weak D call TRBD1 (6 bases). Per the germline V gene, CDR1 is SGHVS and CDR2 is FQNEAQ. This CDR3 spans 16 amino acids. V lost 6 bases, J lost 0 bases, and 17 bases lay in between.

The rearrangement links TRBV7-6 to TRBJ2-3; 11 nucleotides agree with TRBD2. Germline lookup yields CDR1 SGHVS and CDR2 FNYEAQ. The CDR3 extends over 16 amino acids. The junction had 4 bases not matched to a gene; V was cut back by 2 bases and J by 3 bases. The CDR3 bases are TGTGCCAGCAGCTTATTTAGCGGGGGGGCGACAGATACGCAGTATTTT. Encoded protein: CASSLFSGGATDTQYF.

V and J are TRBV18 and TRBJ2-3; maybe TRBD1 (5 bases). This CDR3 comprises 15 residues. Trimming stripped 3 bases from V and 3 bases from J, with 13 bases between. The germline CDR1 and CDR2 sequences are KGHSH and LQKENI. The CDR3 DNA reads TGTGCCAGCTCACCGAAGCTAGGGGCAACAGATACGCAGTATTTT. Translated: CASSPKLGATDTQYF. Drawing the rest from reference TRBV18 and TRBJ2-3, the complete variable domain is NAGVMQNPRHLVRRRGQEARLRCSPMKGHSHVYWYRQLPEEGLKFMVYLQKENIIDESGMPKERFSAEFPKEGPSILRIQQVVRGDSAAYFCASSPKLGATDTQYFGPGTRLTVL.

The rearrangement joins TRBV7-9 to TRBJ2-5; weak D call: TRBD1 (5 bases). The germline gives CDR1 SEHNR, CDR2 FQNEAQ (reference sequence). V gave up 0 bases and J gave up 4 bases, with 12 bases separating them. CDR3 size: 15 residues. CDR3 in amino acids: CASSLAGLRGETQYF. In DNA form, the CDR3 reads TGTGCCAGCAGCTTAGCAGGTCTAAGGGGAGAGACCCAGTACTTC. The full variable domain, in which reference TRBV7-9 and TRBJ2-5 provide the parts outside the CDR3, is DTGVSQNPRHKITKRGQNVTFRCDPISEHNRLYWYRQTLGQGPEFLTYFQNEAQLEKSRLLSDRFSAERPKGSFSTLEIQRTEQGDSAMYLCASSLAGLRGETQYFGPGTRLLVL.

The gene calls are TRBV18 and TRBJ2-7; 10 positions match TRBD1. With 3 bases clipped from V and 3 bases from J, the junction kept 5 bases outside the gene matches. From germline, CDR1 is KGHSH and CDR2 LQKENI. The CDR3 consists of 15 residues. DNA for the CDR3: TGTGCCAGCTCACCCCAGGGACAGGGGAGCTACGAGCAGTACTTC. Translating it yields CASSPQGQGSYEQYF. Full variable domain (rest looked up from reference TRBV18 and TRBJ2-7): NAGVMQNPRHLVRRRGQEARLRCSPMKGHSHVYWYRQLPEEGLKFMVYLQKENIIDESGMPKERFSAEFPKEGPSILRIQQVVRGDSAAYFCASSPQGQGSYEQYFGPGTRLTVT.

The gene calls are TRBV4-1 and TRBJ2-5; D uncertain. Germline V CDR1 and CDR2: MGHRA, YSYEKL. V gave up 1 base and J gave up 7 bases, with 7 bases separating them. The CDR3 length is 12 residues. As DNA, the CDR3 is TGCGCCAGCAGCCAAGTGGCAGGGACCCAGTACTTC. Encoded protein: CASSQVAGTQYF.

V and J are TRBV9 and TRBJ2-5; D perhaps matches TRBD2 (6 bases). Trimming left V 0 bases short and J 3 bases short, with 12 bases between. The CDR3 has 15 residues. Germline CDR1 SGDLS, CDR2 YYNGEE. For the CDR3, the DNA is TGTGCCAGCAGCGTAGGTGGGAGGAGGGAAGAGACCCAGTACTTC. Translation: CASSVGGRREETQYF. The full variable domain, rest sourced from reference TRBV9 and TRBJ2-5, is DSGVTQTPKHLITATGQRVTLRCSPRSGDLSVYWYQQSLDQGLQFLIQYYNGEERAKGNILERFSAQQFPDLHSELNLSSLELGDSALYFCASSVGGRREETQYFGPGTRLLVL.

The chain's CDR3 is CASSPPGRGNTGELFF. For the CDR3, the DNA is TGTGCCAGCTCACCACCGGGCAGGGGAAACACCGGGGAGCTGTTTTTT. This chain connects TRBV18 to TRBJ2-2; TRBD1 is a possible D gene (6 bases). The CDR3 spans 16 residues. Germline CDR1 KGHSH, CDR2 LQKENI. V was cut by 0 bases and J by 2 bases, with 10 bases left in between.

The rearrangement uses TRBV4-1 and TRBJ2-5, with TRBD2 matching 12 bases. The V and J ends lost 4 bases and 5 bases, in that order; junction bases with no gene match: 2. CDR1 is MGHRA and CDR2 is YSYEKL in the germline V gene. This CDR3 has 14 amino acids. CDR3 bases: TGCGCCAGCAGCCTGACTAGCGGGAGTGAGACCCAGTACTTC. This sequence encodes CASSLTSGSETQYF.

Here the CDR3 reads CASSQSGTGGEQYF. The CDR3 DNA reads as TGCGCCAGCAGCCAGAGCGGGACCGGCGGCGAGCAGTACTTC. V is TRBV4-1 and J is TRBJ2-7; 7 nucleotides line up with TRBD2. There are 14 residues in the CDR3. The V and J ends lost 3 bases and 6 bases, in that order; junction bases with no gene match: 8. Germline CDR1 MGHRA, CDR2 YSYEKL.

On this clone: Other nucleotide sequences from this sample produce the same CDR3. The rearrangement uses TRBV5-1 and TRBJ1-3, with 10 bases that match TRBD1. This CDR3 contains 16 residues. V was clipped by 0 bases and J by 4 bases; unmatched bases: 4. Germline-derived CDR1 and CDR2 are SGHRS and YFSETQ. The CDR3 DNA reads as TGCGCCAGCAGCTTGGAAGGGACAGGGGAGGGAAACACCATATATTTT. As protein: CASSLEGTGEGNTIYF.

The chain employs TRBV20-1 and TRBJ2-1; no reliable D call. V was pared by 4 bases and J by 8 bases, with 9 bases between. There are 11 residues in the CDR3. Germline loops: CDR1 DFQATT, CDR2 SNEGSKA (reference sequence). The CDR3 bases are TGCAGTGCTATTTCTATCGATGAGCAGTTCTTC. Translated, it gives CSAISIDEQFF.

The rearrangement joins TRBV29-1 to TRBJ2-7; tentatively, D is TRBD1 (6 bases). Trimming removed 5 bases at V and 1 base at J, with 9 bases between. Germline CDR1 reads SQVTM; CDR2 reads ANQGSEA. The CDR3 is 12 residues long. CDR3 amino acids: CSVTDSSYEQYF. CDR3 nucleotides: TGCAGCGTTACGGACAGTTCCTACGAGCAGTACTTC.

The chain couples TRBV30 to TRBJ1-2; D unresolved. The CDR3 is 14 residues long. Trimming took 4 bases from V and 8 from J, leaving 20 bases between them. Germline values: CDR1 GTSNPN, CDR2 SVGIG (reference sequence). CDR3 amino acids: CAWTQASAYSGYTF. The CDR3 nucleotides are TGTGCCTGGACTCAGGCGTCCGCCTACTCCGGCTACACCTTC.

The chain employs TRBV4-1 and TRBJ1-3; D ambiguous. The CDR3 covers 17 residues. Trimming took 2 bases from V and 0 from J, leaving 14 bases between them. Looked up from germline, CDR1 is MGHRA and CDR2 is YSYEKL. The CDR3 sequence: CASSQQGGRNSGNTIYF. CDR3 nucleotide sequence: TGCGCCAGCAGCCAACAAGGAGGACGGAACTCTGGAAACACCATATATTTT.

This chain connects TRBV28 to TRBJ1-1, with 9 positions matching TRBD1. The CDR3 loop spans 17 amino acids. Germline V gene data show CDR1 as MDHEN and CDR2 as SYDVKM. V lost 2 bases to trimming and J lost 0 bases; unmatched junction nucleotides: 7. The CDR3 DNA follows: TGTGCCAGCAGTTTAAACCGGGACAGGGCTATGAACACTGAAGCTTTCTTT. Residues: CASSLNRDRAMNTEAFF.

The gene calls are TRBV10-3 and TRBJ2-7, with 9 bases identical to TRBD2. The germline gives CDR1 ENHRY, CDR2 SYGVKD. V was clipped by 0 bases and J by 7 bases; unmatched bases: 10. The CDR3 is 16 amino acids. In nucleotides, the CDR3 is TGTGCCATCAGTGAGTCTCTAGCGGGGTCGCCTAGTGAGCAGTACTTC. Translating it yields CAISESLAGSPSEQYF.

The rearrangement uses TRBV19 and TRBJ2-5, with 8 nucleotides matching TRBD1. CDR3 length: 15 amino acids. V was clipped by 8 bases and J by 4 bases; unmatched bases: 12. CDR1 is LNHDA, CDR2 SQIVND, per germline (reference sequence). The CDR3 loop reads CASLPRGGQGETQYF. CDR3 DNA: TGTGCCAGTCTACCTCGAGGAGGACAGGGAGAGACCCAGTACTTC.

This rearrangement joins TRBV29-1 to TRBJ1-1; 9 positions match TRBD1. This CDR3 is 13 amino acids long. Germline V CDR1 and CDR2: SQVTM, ANQGSEA. J was trimmed by 1 base and V by 7 bases; bases with no gene match: 4. CDR3 residues: CSGTGQGNTEAFF. CDR3 DNA: TGCAGCGGAACGGGACAGGGGAACACTGAAGCTTTCTTT.